This entry lists 27 T cell receptor beta chains sequenced from one sample in a study of blood T cells in healthy people across ages. Alongside a J-beta primer mix, a sample-barcoded 5' primer served in a second PCR lasting about 7 to 12 cycles. One entry per CDR3 protein, called by TCRdb with MiXCR from the 5' RACE reads. The top ten hold 7% to 9.5% of the sample, which has 1.4 million to 1.5 million distinct CDR3 sequences, about 40% seen once. The sample comprised blood. Receptors originate from a woman under 30 in good health.

This chain links TRBV7-9 with TRBJ2-4; 10 nucleotides align to TRBD2. The end of the DNA aligns better with TRBJ2-7, so the J call may be wrong. The CDR3 covers 15 residues. CDR1 is SEHNR and CDR2 is FQNEAQ in the germline V gene (reference sequence). For the CDR3, the DNA is TGTGCCAGCAGCCCGGGAAGCGGGAGGGCGTACGAGCAGTACTTC. This translates into CASSPGSGRAYEQYF.

This chain joins TRBV20-1 and TRBJ2-5, with 9 bases identical to TRBD2. Per germline, CDR1 DFQATT and CDR2 SNEGSKA (reference sequence). This CDR3 is built from 15 residues. J was trimmed by 4 bases and V by 5 bases; bases with no gene match: 11. CDR3 nucleotide sequence: TGCAGTGCTCCCACTATAGCGGGAGTACGAGAGACCCAGTACTTC. Translation gives CSAPTIAGVRETQYF.

In its sample, this clonotype was seen a few times. This sequence joins TRBV12-3 or TRBV12-4 and TRBJ2-3; 10 positions agree with TRBD2. The CDR3 runs to 15 residues. With V trimmed by 7 bases and J by 2 bases, 6 bases remained unmatched. DNA for the CDR3: TGTGCCAGCAAACATAGCGGGGGGCCCACAGATACGCAGTATTTT. Translation gives CASKHSGGPTDTQYF.

This chain connects TRBV20-1 to TRBJ1-2; D may be TRBD1 (5 bases). Trimming left V 6 bases short and J 4 bases short, with 15 bases between. The CDR3 extends over 13 amino acids. Germline-derived CDR1 and CDR2 are DFQATT and SNEGSKA (reference sequence). The CDR3, as DNA: TGCAGTGCGGTGGGACGTGGAGGCTATGGCTACACCTTC. Translated: CSAVGRGGYGYTF.

This CDR3 reads CANSDTQLGYTF. The CDR3 bases are TGTGCAAATTCGGATACTCAATTGGGCTACACCTTC. The chain carries TRBV2 and TRBJ1-2; no clear D. Germline-derived CDR1 and CDR2 are SNHLY and FYNNEI. CDR3 size: 12 residues.

The V call is TRBV5-8, the J call TRBJ2-4; TRBD2 aligns across 7 bases. The CDR3 extends over 12 amino acids. V dropped 1 base and J dropped 12; count of bases not matched to a gene: 4. Germline V CDR1 and CDR2: SGHTS, YDEGEE. This CDR3 reads CASSLMREGQYF. CDR3 DNA: TGTGCCAGCAGCTTGATGAGGGAGGGTCAGTACTTC. The complete variable domain, with remaining parts taken from reference TRBV5-8 and TRBJ2-4, reads EAGVTQSPTHLIKTRGQQATLRCSPISGHTSVYWYQQALGLGLQFLLWYDEGEERNRGNFPPRFSGRQFPNYSSELNVNALELEDSALYLCASSLMREGQYFGAGTRLSVL.

This clonotype turned up a few times. This sequence joins TRBV6-5 and TRBJ1-6; TRBD1 matches at 7 bases. Per the germline V gene, CDR1 is MNHEY and CDR2 is SVGAGI. Trimming took 5 bases from V and 5 from J; bases not matched to a gene: 6. CDR3 length: 15 amino acids. This CDR3 reads CASSPMTGNNSPLHF. The CDR3 DNA sequence: TGTGCCAGCAGTCCGATGACAGGGAATAATTCACCCCTCCACTTT.

The chain has TRBV7-9 and TRBJ2-7; D perhaps matches TRBD1 (6 bases). Germline V gene sequence: CDR1 SEHNR, CDR2 FQNEAQ (reference sequence). The V end was cut by 5 bases, the J end by 5 bases, with 13 bases between. There are 13 residues in the CDR3. CDR3 DNA sequence: TGTGCCAGCAGCGACCCTACAGGGCACGAGCAGTACTTC. It specifies CASSDPTGHEQYF.

J is TRBJ2-5 and V is TRBV29-1, with TRBD1 matching over 11 bases. The J segment lost 4 bases and the V segment lost 6 bases, leaving 4 bases of the junction unmatched. This CDR3 contains 13 residues. Germline assignment: CDR1 SQVTM and CDR2 ANQGSEA. The CDR3 loop reads CSVGGTGGETQYF. Written as DNA, the CDR3 is TGCAGCGTAGGGGGGACAGGGGGAGAGACCCAGTACTTC.

A few counts support this clonotype. The V and J genes are TRBV9 and TRBJ1-6; no clear D gene. This CDR3 is built from 15 residues. The germline V gene has CDR1 SGDLS and CDR2 YYNGEE. V was pared by 2 bases and J by 0 bases, with 6 bases between. CDR3 amino acids: CASSVGGSYNSPLHF. The CDR3, as DNA: TGTGCCAGCAGCGTTGGCGGCTCCTATAATTCACCCCTCCACTTT.

The chain is built from TRBV30 and TRBJ2-7; a weak D match, TRBD1 (6 bases). The CDR3 is made up of 17 amino acids. Deletions cut 4 bases from V and 7 bases from J, with 29 bases between. Per the germline V gene, CDR1 is GTSNPN and CDR2 is SVGIG (reference sequence). CDR3 sequence reads: CAWTHWGLDRGPGEQYF. CDR3 coding DNA: TGTGCCTGGACCCATTGGGGGTTGGACAGAGGACCGGGTGAGCAGTACTTC. The full variable domain, rest sourced from reference TRBV30 and TRBJ2-7, is SQTIHQWPATLVQPVGSPLSLECTVEGTSNPNLYWYRQAAGRGLQLLFYSVGIGQISSEVPQNLSASRPQDRQFILSSKKLLLSDSGFYLCAWTHWGLDRGPGEQYFGPGTRLTVT.

This clonotype was seen once. The chain employs TRBV6-1 and TRBJ2-1, with TRBD2 matching 14 bases. The CDR3 covers 16 residues. Germline V gene sequence: CDR1 MNHNS, CDR2 SASEGT. V lost 3 bases to trimming and J lost 7 bases; unmatched junction nucleotides: 5. The CDR3 nucleotides read TGTGCCAGCAGTGAGACTAGCGGGAGGGTTCTGAATGAGCAGTTCTTC. It translates to CASSETSGRVLNEQFF.

Only a few counts were recorded for this clonotype. J is TRBJ2-2 and V is TRBV13, with D possibly being TRBD2 (6 bases). Trimming pared 7 bases from V and 4 bases from J, leaving 13 bases between. CDR3 length equals 14 residues. Germline loops: CDR1 PRHDT, CDR2 FYEKMQ (reference sequence). The CDR3 DNA reads as TGTGCCAGCACCTTGGGACTCGGCACCGGGGAGCTGTTTTTT. This encodes CASTLGLGTGELFF.

This clonotype appeared many times. This chain connects TRBV27 to TRBJ2-7; possible D gene TRBD1, 5 bases. The CDR3 covers 14 residues. Trimming removed 6 bases from V and 1 base from J, with 13 bases in between. Germline CDR1 reads MNHEY; CDR2 reads SMNVEV (reference sequence). The chain's CDR3 is CASSSPRQSYEQYF. The CDR3 DNA follows: TGTGCCAGCAGCTCCCCCCGACAGTCCTACGAGCAGTACTTC.

J is TRBJ2-6 and V is TRBV20-1, with D possibly matching TRBD2 (5 bases). The CDR3 is 22 residues long. V was cut by 0 bases and J by 0 bases, with 27 bases left in between. Germline CDR1 and CDR2: DFQATT and SNEGSKA (reference sequence). This CDR3 is CSAREGSRGPLSPHSGANVLTF. The CDR3 region has the DNA TGCAGTGCTAGAGAAGGAAGTCGAGGGCCATTATCCCCGCACTCTGGGGCCAACGTCCTGACTTTC.

The chain has TRBV20-1 and TRBJ2-7; either TRBD1 or TRBD2 may fit D (7 bases each). CDR1 is DFQATT, CDR2 SNEGSKA, per germline (reference sequence). Trimming cost V 6 bases and J 4 bases, with 22 bases left between them. The CDR3 loop spans 15 amino acids. CDR3 region: CSAQTPRQGGYEQYF. CDR3 coding DNA: TGCAGTGCCCAAACCCCTCGACAGGGAGGGTACGAGCAGTACTTC.

The chain is built from TRBV4-1 and TRBJ2-7, with no clear D. CDR3 length equals 15 residues. V lost 1 base to trimming and J lost 6 bases, with 16 bases between them. CDR1 and CDR2 from the germline V gene are MGHRA and YSYEKL. CDR3 bases: TGCGCCAGCAGCCAAGTAACCCCTTTGAGTAGCGAGCAGTACTTC. It codes for CASSQVTPLSSEQYF.

This clonotype was seen a handful of times. DNA for the CDR3: TGCGCCAGCAGCCAAGGCGGGACAAAAAACTATGGCTACACCTTC. This codes for CASSQGGTKNYGYTF. The chain carries TRBV4-1 and TRBJ1-2; D possibly corresponds to TRBD1 (6 bases). The CDR3 has 15 residues. The V end lost 1 base, the J end lost 2 bases, and 11 bases lay between the germline ends. Germline V gives CDR1 MGHRA, CDR2 YSYEKL.

The rearrangement joins TRBV6-4 to TRBJ2-3; 8 positions match TRBD2. The J segment lost 6 bases and the V segment lost 2 bases, leaving 7 bases of the junction unmatched. Germline V gene lookup returns CDR1 MRHNA and CDR2 SNTAGT. The CDR3 is 15 residues long. The CDR3 is CASSDAGRASDTQYF. CDR3 DNA: TGTGCCAGCAGTGACGCCGGGAGGGCCTCGGATACGCAGTATTTT.

The V call is TRBV3-1, the J call TRBJ2-7, with D unclear. This CDR3 is built from 14 residues. Trimming took 4 bases from V and 2 from J, leaving 12 bases between them. The germline V gene has CDR1 LGHDT and CDR2 YNNKEL (reference sequence). CDR3 loop: CASSRELNPYEQYF. CDR3 DNA: TGTGCCAGCAGCCGCGAGCTTAACCCCTACGAGCAGTACTTC.

This clonotype was detected a few times. V and J are TRBV7-9 and TRBJ2-3; D not certain. The length of the CDR3 is 17 residues. V dropped 1 base and J dropped 0 bases, with 14 bases sitting between them. Germline V gene lookup returns CDR1 SEHNR and CDR2 FQNEAQ (reference sequence). Here the CDR3 reads CASSLEGTALSTDTQYF. CDR3 bases: TGTGCCAGCAGCTTAGAGGGAACGGCTCTAAGCACAGATACGCAGTATTTT.

The rearrangement links TRBV20-1 to TRBJ1-2; D might be TRBD1 (6 bases). CDR3 length: 15 amino acids. The V and J ends lost 0 bases and 6 bases respectively, with 17 bases between them. Germline CDR1 is DFQATT and CDR2 is SNEGSKA (reference sequence). Here the CDR3 DNA reads TGCAGTGCTAGAGATCAGGGGTCCCTTTTGCATGGCTACACCTTC. Its translation is CSARDQGSLLHGYTF.

The chain joins TRBV29-1 to TRBJ1-2, with a weak D call TRBD1 (5 bases). The V end lost 6 bases, the J end lost 12 bases, and 20 bases lay between the germline ends. CDR3 length equals 12 residues. Per the germline V gene, CDR1 is SQVTM and CDR2 is ANQGSEA. CDR3 protein: CSVELTSRGHTF. CDR3 bases: TGCAGCGTGGAACTCACTTCGAGGGGCCACACCTTC.

A single count supports this clonotype. This sequence joins TRBV30 and TRBJ2-7; D unclear. CDR1 is GTSNPN, CDR2 SVGIG, per germline (reference sequence). This CDR3 spans 12 amino acids. V gave up 1 base and J gave up 7 bases, with 11 bases separating them. In DNA, the CDR3 is TGTGCCTGGAGTGGTCCTGGGCAGGAGCAGTACTTC. Amino acids: CAWSGPGQEQYF.

The chain joins TRBV18 to TRBJ2-5; 7 positions match TRBD2. V lost 3 bases, J lost 3 bases, and 4 bases stayed unmatched. This CDR3 spans 14 amino acids. The germline V gene has CDR1 KGHSH and CDR2 LQKENI. The CDR3 reads CASSPYRGEETQYF. The CDR3 DNA reads as TGTGCCAGCTCACCTTATCGGGGGGAAGAGACCCAGTACTTC.

This clonotype was seen only a few times. The V and J genes are TRBV5-6 and TRBJ1-2; no clear D gene. V lost 0 bases, J lost 9 bases, and 9 bases lay in between. The CDR3 is 12 amino acids. Germline CDR1 and CDR2: SGHDT and YYEEEE. CDR3: CASSLAAGSYTF. Here the CDR3 DNA reads TGTGCCAGCAGCTTGGCGGCTGGAAGCTACACCTTC.

The chain carries TRBV20-1 and TRBJ1-2, with D uncertain. The germline gives CDR1 DFQATT, CDR2 SNEGSKA (reference sequence). The CDR3 sequence is 13 residues long. The V end lost 3 bases, the J end lost 4 bases, and 12 bases lay between the germline ends. The CDR3 DNA sequence: TGCAGTGCTAGCCGGGTGGCTCTCTATGGCTACACCTTC. Protein product: CSASRVALYGYTF.